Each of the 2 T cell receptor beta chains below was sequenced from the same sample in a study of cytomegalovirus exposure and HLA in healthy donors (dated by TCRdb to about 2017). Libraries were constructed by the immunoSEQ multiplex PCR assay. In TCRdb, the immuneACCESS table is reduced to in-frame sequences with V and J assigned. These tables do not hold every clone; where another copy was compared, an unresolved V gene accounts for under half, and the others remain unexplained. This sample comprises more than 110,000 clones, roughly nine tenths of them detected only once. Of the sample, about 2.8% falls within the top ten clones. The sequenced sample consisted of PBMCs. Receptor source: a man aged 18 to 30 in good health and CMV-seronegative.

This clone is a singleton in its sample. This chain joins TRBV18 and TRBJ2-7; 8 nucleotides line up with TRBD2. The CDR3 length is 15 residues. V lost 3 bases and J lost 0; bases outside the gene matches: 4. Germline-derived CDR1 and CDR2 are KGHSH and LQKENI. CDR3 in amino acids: CASSPLAGHSYEQYF. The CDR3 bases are TGTGCCAGCTCACCTCTAGCGGGCCACTCCTACGAGCAGTACTTC.

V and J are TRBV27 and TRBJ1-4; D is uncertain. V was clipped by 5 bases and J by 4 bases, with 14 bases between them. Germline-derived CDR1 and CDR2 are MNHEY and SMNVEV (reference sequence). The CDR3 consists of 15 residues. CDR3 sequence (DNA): TGTGCCAGCAGTCGATCGGGGAGGCATAATGAAAAACTGTTTTTT. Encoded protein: CASSRSGRHNEKLFF.